This is a list of T cell receptor beta chains from one sample in a study of T cell repertoires in cytomegalovirus infection. TCRdb passed the reads through MiXCR, listing each CDR3 protein once. The sample yields around 94,000 distinct CDR3 sequences, 16% seen once. The sequenced sample was PBMCs. The receptors shown here come from a human donor in good health (CMV status not recorded). Some clones in this sample may be carry-over from other donors' samples. Each CDR3 is given with its conserved first and last residue. The order of the fields is V gene, J gene, clone size, D gene, CDR3 DNA, CDR3 protein. A D gene is named only where the DNA matches it firmly. The size entry is marked missing in some rows and otherwise reads once, few, many or a size class.

>TRBV7-8|TRBJ2-3|many|-
TGTGCCAGCAGCCTCGCGCACACAGATACGCAGTATTTT
CASSLAHTDTQYF
>TRBV7-2|TRBJ2-5|many|-
TGTGCCAGCAGCTTAGTTTTTCAAGAGACCCAGTACTTC
CASSLVFQETQYF
>TRBV7-2|TRBJ2-1|many|-
TGTGCCAGCAGGCCGCCCAGCGGAGATGAGCAGTTCTTC
CASRPPSGDEQFF
>TRBV7-2|TRBJ1-1|-|-
TGTGCCAGCAGCTCCCGAGGTCGGGGGAGCACTGAAGCTTTCTTT
CASSSRGRGSTEAFF
>TRBV20-1|TRBJ1-5|few|-
TGCAGTGTAGTTGGATGGTCCCGGGGTCAGCCCCAGCATTTT
CSVVGWSRGQPQHF
>TRBV29-1|TRBJ1-2|few|-
TGCAGCGTTGCAATCGGCAGGGAATATGGCTACACCTTC
CSVAIGREYGYTF
>TRBV4-1|TRBJ2-7|-|TRBD2
TGTGCCAGCAGGACTAGCGGGGCCCACGAGCAGTACTTC
CASRTSGAHEQYF
>TRBV7-2|TRBJ2-2|many|-
TGTGCCAGCAGCTTAGGATGGGCGAACACCGGGGAGCTGTTTTTT
CASSLGWANTGELFF
>TRBV15|TRBJ1-4|many|TRBD1
TGTGCCACCAGCTTCGGACAGGTTCCTTCAGCGGAAAAACTGTTTTTT
CATSFGQVPSAEKLFF
>TRBV6-6|TRBJ1-5|many|-
TGTGCCAGCAGTTACCTCCCTCGGGGGGCCCAAAGTGCCGTGGGAAATCAGCCCCAGCATTTT
CASSYLPRGAQSAVGNQPQHF
>TRBV7-2|TRBJ2-5|-|TRBD2
TGTGCCAGCAGCCCGGGGGGGGGGGAGAAGACCCAGTACTTC
CASSPGGGEKTQYF
>TRBV20-1|TRBJ1-2|few|-
TGCAGTGCTAGATTGGTGGTCACAGGAAGAGTTAGCGGCGGCTACACCTTC
CSARLVVTGRVSGGYTF
>TRBV10-3|TRBJ1-1|-|-
TGTGCCGCATCAGGTGCAGCAGAAAACACTGAAGCTTTCTTT
CAASGAAENTEAFF
>TRBV19|TRBJ2-2|-|-
TGTGCCAGTAGTATAGATCTTCGGGGAACCGGGGAGCTGTTTTTT
CASSIDLRGTGELFF
>TRBV28|TRBJ1-5|-|-
TGTGCCAGCAGTTCCGACACACTCTATAGCAATCAGCCCCAGCATTTT
CASSSDTLYSNQPQHF
>TRBV5-1|TRBJ2-7|few|-
TGCGCCAGCAATCGAGAAGGGGGGTATTACGAGCAGTACTTC
CASNREGGYYEQYF